This T cell receptor beta chain was retrieved from a study of T cell repertoires in cytomegalovirus infection. This CDR3 region has 13 residues. Looked up from germline, CDR1 is MRHNA and CDR2 is SNTAGT. Trimming removed 2 bases from V and 3 bases from J, with 4 bases in between. TCRdb recomputed calls from the reads with MiXCR, one row per CDR3 protein. The sample yields about 180,000 distinct CDR3 sequences, approximately 15% seen once. The chain joins TRBV6-4 to TRBJ2-2; D is unclear. This TCR came from a human donor in good health (CMV status not recorded). Some clones in this sample may be carry-over from other donors' samples. Sequenced material: PBMCs. CDR3 nucleotide sequence: TGTGCCAGCAGTGACAGGGACACCGGGGAGCTGTTTTTT. Protein sequence: CASSDRDTGELFF.